This is a list of T cell receptor beta chains from one sample in a study of T cell responses to AZD1222 COVID-19 vaccine. The table came from immunoSEQ multiplex PCR; TCRdb's copy has only in-frame clones and leaves some out. The profile shows 100,000 to 150,000 clones, nearly 95% of them singletons. The sequences come from peripheral blood, collected on day 0 of AZD1222 vaccination. These receptors all come from an adult in good health. The CDR3 runs from the conserved cysteine through the conserved F or W. Each record gives: V gene, clone size, J gene, D gene, CDR3 DNA, CDR3 protein. A D gene is named only where the DNA matches it firmly. Size values are once, few and many counts, or a class for expanded clones, and some rows have none.

>TRBV3-1/TRBV3-2|.|TRBJ2-3|TRBD1
TGTGCCAGCGTAAGCAGGGGGCAGGCAGATACGCAGTATTTT
CASVSRGQADTQYF
>TRBV27|.|TRBJ2-7|TRBD1
TGTGCCAGCAGGGACAACAGGGGCCGCTCCTACGAGCAGTACTTC
CASRDNRGRSYEQYF
>TRBV3-1/TRBV3-2|.|TRBJ2-2|TRBD1
TGTGCCAGCCGACATGACAGGGCCGGGGAGCTGTTTTTT
CASRHDRAGELFF
>TRBV6-2/TRBV6-3|.|TRBJ2-7|.
TGTGCCAGCAGTTCACGACTAGGACGCTACGAGCAGTACTTC
CASSSRLGRYEQYF
>TRBV7-8|.|TRBJ1-1|.
TGTGCCAGCAGCTCCCGCCGGGTTTACACTGAAGCTTTCTTT
CASSSRRVYTEAFF
>TRBV7-9|.|TRBJ1-1|.
TGTGCCAGCAGCGGAAAGAACACTGAAGCTTTCTTT
CASSGKNTEAFF
>TRBV4-1|.|TRBJ1-6|TRBD1
TGCGCCAGCAGCCAAGCACTCAGGGGGAGCTCCTATAATTCACCCCTCCACTTT
CASSQALRGSSYNSPLHF
>TRBV4-1|.|TRBJ1-5|TRBD1
TGCGCCAGCAGCCAAGCGGGACAGGGAGGCCGCAATCAGCCCCAGCATTTT
CASSQAGQGGRNQPQHF
>TRBV15|once|TRBJ1-2|.
TGTGCCACCAGCAGCCTAGGCGGGGGTATCGATGGCTACACCTTC
CATSSLGGGIDGYTF
>TRBV7-8|.|TRBJ1-5|.
TGTGCCAGCAGACCTAGGGGGGGAGATGAGCCCCAGCATTTT
CASRPRGGDEPQHF
>TRBV6-5|.|TRBJ1-5|TRBD1
TGTGCCAGCAGCGACAGGGGGTACAATCAGCCCCAGCATTTT
CASSDRGYNQPQHF
>TRBV2|.|TRBJ1-5|.
TGTGCCAGCAGTGGGCTGGGGGTTGTACAGCCCCAGCATTTT
CASSGLGVVQPQHF
>TRBV6-5|.|TRBJ1-2|.
TGTGCCAGCAGTTCAGGACGGTATGGCTACACCTTC
CASSSGRYGYTF
>TRBV29-1|.|TRBJ2-2|.
TGCAGCGTTGGGTCGACAGCGAACACCGGGGAGCTGTTTTTT
CSVGSTANTGELFF
>TRBV30|.|TRBJ2-7|TRBD1
TGTGCCTGGAGTCAGGGGGCTTACGAGCAGTACTTC
CAWSQGAYEQYF
>TRBV5-8|.|TRBJ1-3|.
TGTGCCAGTTCAGATCTCTACTCTGGAAACACCATATATTTT
CASSDLYSGNTIYF
>TRBV7-9|.|TRBJ1-5|TRBD1
TGTGCCAGCAGCTCCGGGACAGGGAGGAATCAGCCCCAGCATTTT
CASSSGTGRNQPQHF
>TRBV18|.|TRBJ1-3|.
TGTGCCAGCTCACCTCTCCCCCACACCAACTCTGGAAACACCATATATTTT
CASSPLPHTNSGNTIYF
>TRBV20-1|.|TRBJ2-2|.
TGCAGTGCTAGTTTCTGGGGGCGTAAAGGGGAGCTGTTTTTT
CSASFWGRKGELFF
>TRBV30|.|TRBJ1-1|.
TGTGCCTGGAGTGTGGGAAAATTGGCTTTCTTT
CAWSVGKLAFF
>TRBV10-3|.|TRBJ1-1|TRBD1
TGTGCCATCAGGGACAGGGCTGGGTCAACGAACACTGAAGCTTTCTTT
CAIRDRAGSTNTEAFF
>TRBV19|.|TRBJ2-5|TRBD1
TGTGCCAGTACCCCGGGACAGGGACAGGAGACCCAGTACTTC
CASTPGQGQETQYF
>TRBV6-5|.|TRBJ1-6|.
TGTGCCAGCAGTAGGCCACAGGGTGGGTTCTCACCCCTCCACTTT
CASSRPQGGFSPLHF
>TRBV5-1|.|TRBJ2-5|.
TGCGCCAGCAGCCGCCTCCCCAATCAAGAGACCCAGTACTTC
CASSRLPNQETQYF
>TRBV28|.|TRBJ1-1|TRBD1
TGTGCCAGCAGTTCCCCATTGACAGGGGCGGGTGAAGCTTTCTTT
CASSSPLTGAGEAFF
>TRBV28|.|TRBJ1-6|TRBD1
TGTGCCAGCAGTTTTCCCGACAGGGGGCCTTCACCCCTCCACTTT
CASSFPDRGPSPLHF
>TRBV19|.|TRBJ1-2|TRBD1
TGTGCCAGTAGTCCCCGGACAGGGTGGAACTATGGCTACACCTTC
CASSPRTGWNYGYTF
>TRBV19|.|TRBJ1-2|.
TGTGCCAGCTGCGCACGGGACTCCGTCCGTGGCTACACCTTC
CASCARDSVRGYTF
>TRBV12-1|.|TRBJ1-2|.
TGTGCCAGCAGCTGTGTACAGGGGCGGGCTAACTATGGCTACACCTTC
CASSCVQGRANYGYTF
>TRBV5-4|once|TRBJ2-3|TRBD1
TGTGCCAGCAGCTTGGGAGACAGGGGGCCAGATACGCAGTATTTT
CASSLGDRGPDTQYF
>TRBV11-2|few|TRBJ1-6|TRBD1
TGTGCCAGCAGCCCGGGAGGAGGGACAGGGCAAAATTCACCCCTCCACTTT
CASSPGGGTGQNSPLHF
>TRBV2|.|TRBJ2-3|.
TGTGCCAGCAGTATAAAAGATACGCAGTATTTT
CASSIKDTQYF
>TRBV5-8|.|TRBJ2-7|TRBD2
TGTGCCAGCACCGGGTCGGGAGGGCCTCGTGACGAGCAGTACTTC
CASTGSGGPRDEQYF
>TRBV28|once|TRBJ1-5|.
TGTGCCAGCAGTCCAGGGCTAGCTAGCAATCAGCCCCAGCATTTT
CASSPGLASNQPQHF
>TRBV5-4|.|TRBJ2-7|TRBD2
TGTGCCAGCAGCCGTTTGGGATCGCGGGAGGAAGGGACCTACGAGCAGTACTTC
CASSRLGSREEGTYEQYF
>TRBV24-1|.|TRBJ2-2|.
TGTGCCACCAGTGGCCCTTCGGGGCGGTGGATTTCCCCCGGGGAGCTGTTTTTT
CATSGPSGRWISPGELFF
>TRBV19|.|TRBJ2-7|.
TGTGCCAGTAGTATAAGCACCTACGAGCAGTACTTC
CASSISTYEQYF
>TRBV7-9|.|TRBJ1-2|.
TGTGCCAGCAGCTTAGGTTCGACCGGGGAGCCCTATGGCTACACCTTC
CASSLGSTGEPYGYTF
>TRBV5-6|once|TRBJ1-6|TRBD1
TGTGCCAGCAGCAGACGGGACAGGGGAGATTCACCCCTCCACTTT
CASSRRDRGDSPLHF
>TRBV10-2|.|TRBJ1-2|.
TGCGCCAGCAGTGAGGGGGGCCCAGATGGCTACACCTTC
CASSEGGPDGYTF
>TRBV28|.|TRBJ2-1|.
TGTGCCAGCAGCCAGGGGTTCAATGAGCAGTTCTTC
CASSQGFNEQFF
>TRBV5-6|.|TRBJ2-7|.
TGTGCCAGCAGCTTAGGGGGGGCCGGATCCTACGAGCAGTACTTC
CASSLGGAGSYEQYF
>TRBV12-3/TRBV12-4|.|TRBJ1-5|.
TGTGCCAGCAGTTTCTTTTTAGGTCAGCCCCAGCATTTT
CASSFFLGQPQHF
>TRBV25-1|.|TRBJ1-1|.
TGTGCCAGCAGTGGCAGGGAGGGGAGCACTGAAGCTTTCTTT
CASSGREGSTEAFF
>TRBV30|.|TRBJ1-1|.
TGTGCCTGGAGTGGACGGACAAGCGCTGAAGCTTTCTTT
CAWSGRTSAEAFF
>TRBV7-8|.|TRBJ2-7|.
TGTGCCAGCAGCCACTCGGGCGAGCAGTACTTC
CASSHSGEQYF
>TRBV19|.|TRBJ2-7|.
TGTGCCAGTAGTGCGGGACTGTCCTACGAGCAGTACTTC
CASSAGLSYEQYF
>TRBV19|.|TRBJ1-1|.
TGTGCCAGTGGCTTCCGTAGGACTGAAGCTTTCTTT
CASGFRRTEAFF
>TRBV24-1|.|TRBJ1-5|.
TGTGCCACCAGTGATTTGCGGGCGCCCCCCCAGAGTAGCAATCAGCCCCAGCATTTT
CATSDLRAPPQSSNQPQHF
>TRBV7-2|.|TRBJ1-5|TRBD1
TGTGCCAGCAGCCCGAGGACAGGTTGGGACAATCAGCCCCAGCATTTT
CASSPRTGWDNQPQHF
>TRBV25-1|.|TRBJ1-2|.
TGTGCCAGCAGTGAAATAGGTTACACCTTC
CASSEIGYTF
>TRBV24-1|.|TRBJ2-2|.
TGTGCCACCAGTGGTTCCCCTACCGGGGAGCTGTTTTTT
CATSGSPTGELFF
>TRBV20-1|.|TRBJ2-4|.
TGCAGTGCATGGAGAGGGGACATTCAGTACTTC
CSAWRGDIQYF
>TRBV7-9|.|TRBJ1-2|.
TGTGCCAGCAGCTTAAGTACCAGTGGCCTAAACTATGGCTACACCTTC
CASSLSTSGLNYGYTF
>TRBV7-2|.|TRBJ2-1|.
TGTGCCAGCAGAAAAAAGGTGGTCCTCCACTTCGACAATGAGCAGTTCTTC
CASRKKVVLHFDNEQFF
>TRBV12-5|.|TRBJ2-5|.
TGTGCTAGTGGTTTTGGGATCTCAGGGGGGAACCATAGAGAGACCCAGTACTTC
CASGFGISGGNHRETQYF
>TRBV2|.|TRBJ1-1|.
TGTGCCAGCAGACCGGACGGAAACACTGAAGCTTTCTTT
CASRPDGNTEAFF